This TCR beta chain comes out of a study of blood T cells in healthy people across ages. A few counts support this clonotype. Roughly 10 milliliters of peripheral blood were drawn from each donor into EDTA-treated tubes. Sample-barcoded 5' priming and a J-beta primer mix drove a second PCR of roughly 7 to 11 cycles. TCRdb recomputed calls from the 5' RACE reads with MiXCR, one row per CDR3 protein. The top ten clones hold 4% of a sample with some 1,500,000 distinct CDR3 sequences, about 45% of them seen once. Trimming stripped 1 base from V and 6 bases from J, with 7 bases between. Germline V gene lookup returns CDR1 DFQATT and CDR2 SNEGSKA (reference sequence). The CDR3 spans 12 residues.

The genes are TRBV20-1 and TRBJ2-1; D is unclear. This receptor was obtained from a woman aged 18-29 years in good health. The sample taken for sequencing was blood. The CDR3 spells CSARVVSNEQFF. The CDR3 DNA sequence: TGCAGTGCTAGAGTCGTTTCCAATGAGCAGTTCTTC.